Below are 5 T cell receptor beta chains sequenced from a single sample in a study of T cell responses to AZD1222 COVID-19 vaccine (dated by TCRdb to 2020 to 2022). Library generation was performed with the immunoSEQ multiplex PCR assay. TCRdb's version of the immuneACCESS table is confined to in-frame rearrangements and falls short of the full clone set. An unresolved V gene accounts for under half of the shortfall where checked; the remainder is of unknown origin. This sample is represented by 70,000 to 90,000 clones; approximately 85% of them were singletons. In total, the top ten clones hold 8.7% of the sample. Sample time point, as interpreted from the label and publication: baseline before first vaccination. The specimen comprised peripheral blood, sampled on day 0 of AZD1222 vaccination. Source of these receptors: an adult in good health.

J is TRBJ1-4 and V is TRBV3-1 (or the pseudogene TRBV3-2), with D perhaps TRBD1 (5 bases). CDR1 and CDR2 (germline): LGHDT, YNNKEL (reference sequence). The CDR3 is made up of 13 amino acids. V was shortened by 4 bases and J by 10 bases, with 13 bases between the two germline ends. In nucleotides, the CDR3 is TGTGCCAGCAGCCCCACCCGGGACGGAAAACTGTTTTTT. Translation gives CASSPTRDGKLFF.

The chain has TRBV19 and TRBJ1-5, with D possibly TRBD1 on 5 matching bases. The V gene's germline CDR1 is LNHDA and CDR2 SQIVND (reference sequence). This CDR3 has 15 residues. Trimming shortened V by 8 bases and J by 1 base, and 15 bases separated the two germline ends. CDR3 sequence: CASPYGGRSNQPQHF. CDR3 coding DNA: TGTGCCAGTCCCTATGGGGGAAGAAGCAATCAGCCCCAGCATTTT.

The rearrangement joins TRBV23-1 to TRBJ1-2; no firm D call. TRBV23-1 has ORF status, its function being uncertain. V was clipped by 4 bases and J by 0 bases, with 9 bases between them. This CDR3 spans 14 amino acids. This chain's CDR3 is CASSPRRSNYGYTF. The CDR3 DNA follows: TGCGCCAGCAGTCCTAGGCGTTCTAACTATGGCTACACCTTC.

The chain joins TRBV24-1 to TRBJ2-2; D possibly corresponds to TRBD1 (6 bases). V gave up 3 bases and J gave up 1 base, with 8 bases separating them. Germline CDR1 and CDR2: KGHDR and SFDVKD. This CDR3 is 15 amino acids long. The CDR3 coding sequence is TGTGCCACCAGTGATCCGGGACAGAACACCGGGGAGCTGTTTTTT. Translated, it gives CATSDPGQNTGELFF.

The chain combines TRBV12-3 or TRBV12-4 with TRBJ1-5; D may be TRBD1 (5 bases). CDR3 length: 13 amino acids. Trimming shortened V by 5 bases and J by 9 bases, and 14 bases separated the two germline ends. The CDR3 protein is CASSRDGDGPQHF. The CDR3 bases are TGTGCCAGCAGTCGGGACGGAGATGGGCCCCAGCATTTT.